Presented here are 31 T cell receptor beta chains from one specimen sequenced in a study of blood T cell repertoires in COVID-19. Assay used: immunoSEQ multiplex PCR; TCRdb lists only in-frame clones, some missing. This sample has over 75,000 clones; around 88% occur once, and the top ten carry around a quarter. Source material: peripheral blood. Receptors were obtained from a human donor in a cohort sampled during active COVID-19.

The chain combines TRBV4-1 with TRBJ2-7; the match to TRBD2 covers 7 bases. V trimming: 4 bases; J trimming: 6 bases; junction bases outside the gene matches: 12. CDR3 length: 15 amino acids. In germline, CDR1 is MGHRA, CDR2 YSYEKL. DNA for the CDR3: TGCGCCAGCAGCCGCGGACTAGATGGGAATGCCGAGCAGTACTTC. Protein product: CASSRGLDGNAEQYF.

This clone came up many times. The chain couples TRBV11-2 to TRBJ2-2; D remains ambiguous. Trimming stripped 3 bases from V and 0 bases from J, with 5 bases between. CDR1 and CDR2 (germline): SGHAT, FQNNGV. The CDR3 loop spans 14 amino acids. The CDR3 reads CASSFLANTGELFF. The CDR3 DNA follows: TGTGCCAGCAGCTTCCTTGCGAACACCGGGGAGCTGTTTTTT.

The rearrangement uses TRBV2 and TRBJ2-2, with D maybe TRBD2 (6 bases). V lost 1 base, J lost 1 base, and 7 bases lay in between. The germline CDR1 and CDR2 sequences are SNHLY and FYNNEI. The CDR3 loop spans 15 amino acids. As DNA, the CDR3 is TGTGCCAGCAGTGAAGTGGGGGGGAACACCGGGGAGCTGTTTTTT. Translating gives CASSEVGGNTGELFF.

The gene calls are TRBV2 and TRBJ2-1, with 9 bases that match TRBD2. Losses at the gene ends were 5 bases for V and 10 bases for J; bases not matched to a gene: 3. The CDR3 runs to 12 residues. Germline CDR1 SNHLY, CDR2 FYNNEI. CDR3 in amino acids: CASSPSGAEQFF. CDR3 DNA sequence: TGTGCCAGCAGTCCTAGCGGGGCGGAGCAGTTCTTC. The full variable domain, completed using reference TRBV2 and TRBJ2-1, is EPEVTQTPSHQVTQMGQEVILRCVPISNHLYFYWYRQILGQKVEFLVSFYNNEISEKSEIFDDQFSVERPDGSNFTLKIRSTKLEDSAMYFCASSPSGAEQFFGPGTRLTVL.

This chain uses TRBV11-3 with TRBJ2-2; D is unresolved. The CDR3 consists of 13 residues. Germline loops: CDR1 SGHNT, CDR2 YENEEA. V dropped 4 bases and J dropped 8 bases, with 11 bases sitting between them. The CDR3 sequence is CASSSYNEGELFF. The CDR3, as DNA: TGTGCCAGCAGCTCGTACAATGAAGGGGAGCTGTTTTTT.

This chain links TRBV6-5 with TRBJ1-1; TRBD1 might be the D (6 bases). Germline V gene sequence: CDR1 MNHEY, CDR2 SVGAGI. V was pared by 5 bases and J by 6 bases, with 19 bases between. This CDR3 spans 15 amino acids. The CDR3 reads CASSNPHRAVAEAFF. DNA of the CDR3: TGTGCCAGCAGTAATCCCCACAGGGCGGTCGCTGAAGCTTTCTTT.

The genes are TRBV5-1 and TRBJ1-1; the D is unclear. V shed 0 bases and J shed 1 base, with 7 bases lying between them. The V gene's germline CDR1 is SGHRS and CDR2 YFSETQ. This CDR3 is 14 amino acids long. The CDR3 protein is CASSLVSRNTEAFF. CDR3 DNA: TGCGCCAGCAGCTTGGTTTCCAGGAACACTGAAGCTTTCTTT.

This sequence joins TRBV7-2 and TRBJ1-4, with D possibly matching TRBD1 (6 bases). Germline lookup yields CDR1 SGHTA and CDR2 FQGNSA. V gave up 4 bases and J gave up 0 bases, with 12 bases separating them. This CDR3 has 16 residues. The CDR3 loop is CASSSNRVATNEKLFF. CDR3 DNA sequence: TGTGCCAGCAGCTCCAACAGGGTAGCAACTAATGAAAAACTGTTTTTT.

The chain has TRBV18 and TRBJ2-1; TRBD2 agrees at 7 bases. There are 15 residues in the CDR3. The germline V gene encodes CDR1 KGHSH and CDR2 LQKENI. Trimming took 6 bases from V and 5 from J; bases not matched to a gene: 10. CDR3 in DNA: TGTGCCAGCTCTGCGGGAGAGGGCAGCCACAATGAGCAGTTCTTC. Its translation: CASSAGEGSHNEQFF.

This chain joins TRBV9 and TRBJ1-2; D is perhaps TRBD1 (6 bases). Germline loops: CDR1 SGDLS, CDR2 YYNGEE. CDR3 size: 12 residues. V lost 6 bases and J lost 3, with 9 bases in between. The CDR3 DNA follows: TGTGCCAGCACAGGGGTGGACTATGGCTACACCTTC. Translating gives CASTGVDYGYTF.

The chain uses TRBV7-6 and TRBJ2-7; D might be TRBD2 (7 bases). Germline loops: CDR1 SGHVS, CDR2 FNYEAQ. Trimming took off 5 bases at V and 1 base at J, with 15 bases between the two ends. The CDR3 has 15 amino acids. The CDR3, as DNA: TGTGCCAGCAGCCGGGGAGGGACACCATCCTACGAGCAGTACTTC. Amino acids: CASSRGGTPSYEQYF.

This chain links TRBV7-9 with TRBJ2-1; 12 nucleotides line up with TRBD2. The J segment lost 8 bases and the V segment lost 5 bases, leaving 16 bases of the junction unmatched. Germline loops: CDR1 SEHNR, CDR2 FQNEAQ (reference sequence). This CDR3 is 18 amino acids long. This CDR3 reads CASSRLAGGPRVPDEQFF. CDR3 bases: TGTGCCAGCAGCCGCCTAGCGGGAGGGCCTCGGGTTCCGGATGAGCAGTTCTTC.

This chain uses TRBV6-1 with TRBJ1-3; D not resolved. The V end was cut by 2 bases, the J end by 1 base, with 9 bases between. The CDR3 is 15 residues long. Per germline, CDR1 MNHNS and CDR2 SASEGT. CDR3 protein: CASSETPGSGNTIYF. The DNA for the CDR3 is TGTGCCAGCAGTGAAACCCCGGGTTCTGGAAACACCATATATTTT.

The genes are TRBV2 and TRBJ2-1; 9 positions agree with TRBD2. This CDR3 has 15 amino acids. Germline CDR1 SNHLY, CDR2 FYNNEI. V shed 2 bases and J 9 bases; nucleotides not matched to a gene: 8. CDR3 sequence: CASSERGSGSSEQFF. DNA of the CDR3: TGTGCCAGCAGTGAACGTGGTAGCGGGAGTAGTGAGCAGTTCTTC.

This rearrangement joins TRBV11-2 to TRBJ2-5; D is perhaps TRBD1 (5 bases). CDR3 size: 16 residues. The V end was cut by 1 base, the J end by 1 base, with 13 bases between. Germline V gives CDR1 SGHAT, CDR2 FQNNGV. The CDR3: CASSLGGALVQETQYF. As DNA, the CDR3 is TGTGCCAGCAGCTTAGGGGGCGCCCTCGTCCAAGAGACCCAGTACTTC. Looking up the rest from reference TRBV11-2 and TRBJ2-5 gives the full variable domain: EAGVAQSPRYKIIEKRQSVAFWCNPISGHATLYWYQQILGQGPKLLIQFQNNGVVDDSQLPKDRFSAERLKGVDSTLKIQPAKLEDSAVYLCASSLGGALVQETQYFGPGTRLLVL.

The chain carries TRBV28 and TRBJ2-7; TRBD2 might be the D (6 bases). Between the trimmed V and J ends, which lost 2 bases and 4 bases, there was a span of 18 bases. CDR3 size: 16 residues. Looked up from germline, CDR1 is MDHEN and CDR2 is SYDVKM. For the CDR3, the DNA is TGTGCCAGCAGTTTACCCCCAGGAGGGGCCCCTTACGAGCAGTACTTC. It translates to CASSLPPGGAPYEQYF.

The chain has TRBV30 and TRBJ2-2; TRBD1 agrees at 11 bases. CDR3 length: 15 amino acids. Germline CDR1 GTSNPN, CDR2 SVGIG (reference sequence). With 5 bases clipped from V and 4 bases from J, the junction kept 6 bases outside the gene matches. As DNA, the CDR3 is TGTGCCTGGGATCCCGGGACAGGGGGCACCGGGGAGCTGTTTTTT. Translating gives CAWDPGTGGTGELFF.

Here the CDR3 DNA reads TGTGCCAGCAGCGCCTCCCGCGTGCGCCTCACAGATACGCAGTATTTT. Its protein is CASSASRVRLTDTQYF. The chain joins TRBV9 to TRBJ2-3; D remains ambiguous. Germline CDR1 SGDLS, CDR2 YYNGEE. This CDR3 has 16 amino acids. V dropped 3 bases and J dropped 2 bases, with 16 bases sitting between them.

The chain employs TRBV28 and TRBJ2-5; 11 positions agree with TRBD2. Germline assignment: CDR1 MDHEN and CDR2 SYDVKM. This CDR3 is built from 15 residues. The V and J ends lost 5 bases and 6 bases, in that order; junction bases with no gene match: 8. The DNA of the CDR3 is TGTGCCAGCAGTGGGATCGGGACTAGCGGACAGACCCAGTACTTC. This codes for CASSGIGTSGQTQYF.

The CDR3 DNA reads TGCGCCAGCAGCCAAGATCTAACAGGGGGTAAGGGTGGCTACACCTTC. It encodes CASSQDLTGGKGGYTF. This chain connects TRBV4-3 to TRBJ1-2; 8 bases agree with TRBD1. The CDR3 extends over 16 amino acids. V gave up 0 bases and J gave up 7 bases; unmatched junction bases: 10. The germline CDR1 and CDR2 sequences are LGHNA and YSLEER.

The chain combines TRBV6-2 or TRBV6-3 with TRBJ2-3; TRBD2 aligns across 14 bases. CDR1 MNHEY and CDR2 SVGEGT come from the germline V gene. Trimming cost V 5 bases and J 2 bases; bases outside gene matches: 6. The CDR3 loop spans 17 amino acids. In DNA form, the CDR3 reads TGTGCCAGCAGTCCCGGACTAGCGGGGGGTTTCACAGATACGCAGTATTTT. Translation gives CASSPGLAGGFTDTQYF.

J is TRBJ2-5 and V is TRBV6-2 or TRBV6-3, with TRBD1 matching over 10 bases. CDR1 is MNHEY, CDR2 SVGEGT, per germline. The CDR3 loop spans 13 amino acids. J lost 6 bases, V lost 4 bases, and 2 bases had no gene match. In nucleotides, the CDR3 is TGTGCCAGCAGTTGGGGACAGGGGAAGACCCAGTACTTC. This gives the protein CASSWGQGKTQYF.

The rearrangement uses TRBV9 and TRBJ2-7; D is perhaps TRBD2 (6 bases). CDR1 is SGDLS, CDR2 YYNGEE, per germline. The CDR3 runs 14 residues. Between the trimmed V and J ends, which lost 4 bases and 3 bases, there was a span of 14 bases. The CDR3 loop reads CASSPRWRDYEQYF. The DNA for the CDR3 is TGTGCCAGCAGCCCCCGCTGGCGGGACTACGAGCAGTACTTC.

The chain joins TRBV15 to TRBJ2-3; 7 bases fit TRBD1. The V segment lost 0 bases and the J segment 2 bases; nucleotides outside the gene matches: 2. Per germline, CDR1 LNHNV and CDR2 YYDKDF (reference sequence). CDR3 length: 15 residues. Here the CDR3 reads CATSREGGNTDTQYF. The DNA of the CDR3 is TGTGCCACCAGCAGAGAAGGGGGCAACACAGATACGCAGTATTTT.

The chain carries TRBV7-2 and TRBJ2-7, with D possibly TRBD2 on 5 matching bases. The CDR3 loop spans 16 amino acids. The germline V and J ends were trimmed by 1 base and 6 bases, with 19 bases remaining between them. CDR1 is SGHTA and CDR2 is FQGNSA in the germline V gene. Written as DNA, the CDR3 is TGTGCCAGCAGCTTAGATTCCGGGGTAGTAGGTAGCGAGCAGTACTTC. Translating it yields CASSLDSGVVGSEQYF.

The rearrangement links TRBV7-6 to TRBJ2-5; no firm D call. Trimming removed 1 base at V and 2 bases at J, with 8 bases between. This CDR3 has 14 residues. Germline CDR1 is SGHVS and CDR2 is FNYEAQ. CDR3 region: CASSLVGGQETQYF. CDR3 nucleotide sequence: TGTGCCAGCAGCTTAGTTGGCGGACAAGAGACCCAGTACTTC.

The V and J genes are TRBV3-1 (or the pseudogene TRBV3-2) and TRBJ2-7; TRBD2 matches at 7 bases. V shed 1 base, J shed 3 bases, and the junction held 6 bases outside the gene matches. CDR3 length: 15 residues. Germline V lookup: CDR1 LGHDT, CDR2 YNNKEL (reference sequence). CDR3 bases: TGTGCCAGCAGCCAAGTATCCAGCGGGGACTACGAGCAGTACTTC. Its protein is CASSQVSSGDYEQYF.

This clone was counted only a few times. This chain links TRBV7-9 with TRBJ2-7, with a tentative D call TRBD1 (5 bases). Looked up from germline, CDR1 is SEHNR and CDR2 is FQNEAQ (reference sequence). The CDR3 has 13 amino acids. The V and J ends lost 5 bases and 5 bases respectively, with 13 bases between them. This CDR3 reads CASSPQTRDEQYF. CDR3 sequence (DNA): TGTGCCAGCAGCCCCCAGACCAGGGACGAGCAGTACTTC.

The V call is TRBV4-1, the J call TRBJ2-2; 15 nucleotides align to TRBD2. This CDR3 is 17 amino acids long. Per germline, CDR1 MGHRA and CDR2 YSYEKL. After removal of 3 bases from V and 1 base from J, the junction contained 0 bases not matched to a gene. The CDR3 protein is CASSQGLAGGNTGELFF. The CDR3, as DNA: TGCGCCAGCAGCCAGGGACTAGCGGGGGGGAACACCGGGGAGCTGTTTTTT.

The chain employs TRBV15 and TRBJ1-5; possible D gene TRBD1, 6 bases. V lost 0 bases to trimming and J lost 0 bases, with 9 bases between them. The CDR3 length is 16 residues. From germline, CDR1 is LNHNV and CDR2 YYDKDF (reference sequence). The CDR3 coding sequence is TGTGCCACCAGCAGAGATCCCAGGGGTAGCAATCAGCCCCAGCATTTT. Protein product: CATSRDPRGSNQPQHF.

The J gene is TRBJ1-1, the V gene TRBV5-8; D uncertain. CDR3 length: 12 amino acids. V shed 3 bases and J shed 11 bases, with 14 bases lying between them. Germline-derived CDR1 and CDR2 are SGHTS and YDEGEE. The CDR3 is CASSWRGREAFF. DNA for the CDR3: TGTGCCAGCAGCTGGAGAGGGAGGGAGGCTTTCTTT. The whole variable domain, remainder taken from reference TRBV5-8 and TRBJ1-1, is EAGVTQSPTHLIKTRGQQATLRCSPISGHTSVYWYQQALGLGLQFLLWYDEGEERNRGNFPPRFSGRQFPNYSSELNVNALELEDSALYLCASSWRGREAFFGQGTRLTVV.